This T cell receptor beta chain originates from a study of T cell repertoires in cytomegalovirus infection. Study conclusions and caveats: CMV-specific TCR beta clonotypes restricted by HLA-C dominated the ex vivo response.

This clonotype was seen more than once but under ten times. Its antigen is not known. The germline CDR1 and CDR2 sequences are MNHEY and SVGEGT. The CDR3 runs 15 residues. The V and J ends lost 2 bases and 0 bases respectively, with 11 bases between them. One entry per CDR3 protein results from TCRdb running MiXCR on the reads. The top ten clones hold approximately 11% of a sample with about 150,000 distinct CDR3 sequences, around 20% of them seen once. V gene TRBV6-2 or TRBV6-3 combines with J gene TRBJ2-7; TRBD2 might be the D (6 bases). This clonotype originated in a human donor in good health (CMV status not recorded). Some clones in this sample may be carry-over from other donors' samples. Sample: PBMCs. CDR3 in DNA: TGTGCCAGCAGTTACGACGGGAGATCCTCCTACGAGCAGTACTTC. Translating gives CASSYDGRSSYEQYF.